This T cell receptor beta chain was captured by sequencing in a study of T cells after yellow fever vaccination. Study-level findings and limits: Researchers report a weaker secondary response that nonetheless peaked faster, day 5 versus 15.

Concerning this clonotype itself: What it binds is unknown.

TCRdb recomputed calls from the 5' RACE reads with MiXCR, one row per CDR3 protein. Of approximately 580,000 distinct CDR3 sequences listed, around 16% were seen once; the top ten hold roughly 17%. This sample comprised PBMCs, obtained 5 days after the first yellow fever vaccination. This receptor was taken from a man younger than 30 who received the YFV17D yellow fever vaccine.

In DNA form, the CDR3 reads TGTGCCATCAGAGCGAAGACAGGGTCCTCCTACAATGAGCAGTTCTTC. Amino acid sequence: CAIRAKTGSSYNEQFF. This sequence joins TRBV10-3 and TRBJ2-1; 7 nucleotides agree with TRBD1. Germline lookup yields CDR1 ENHRY and CDR2 SYGVKD. The V segment lost 6 bases and the J segment 0 bases; nucleotides outside the gene matches: 8. CDR3 size: 16 residues.